The subject of this entry is one T cell receptor (beta chain). Within the sample, other DNA sequences also encode this same CDR3. CDR3 length: 13 residues. Germline CDR1 and CDR2: MDHEN and SYDVKM. Trimming left V 6 bases short and J 3 bases short, with 12 bases between. Assay: immunoSEQ multiplex PCR; the TCRdb copy retains only in-frame clones and omits some. The repertoire holds 700,000 or so clones, more than 70% seen once, with around 2% in the top ten. The sample belongs to a study of shared clonotypes between healthy human individuals. The clonotype comes from a woman under 40 in good health. The sample consisted of memory CD4+ T cells sorted from blood. Subset reported: CD45RA-negative fraction. V usage is TRBV28 and J usage is TRBJ2-7; TRBD2 might be the D (5 bases). CDR3 nucleotide sequence: TGTGCCAGCAGCCTAACTAGTTTCTACGAGCAGTACTTC. Its translation: CASSLTSFYEQYF.